The following is a T cell receptor beta chain sequence with its context. The antigen is undetermined. The sample comes from a study of B cell selection in AIRE deficiency. Study-wide results and caveats: CDR3s were shorter in shared Treg sequences, reflecting few non-templated nucleotide insertions. Of over 3,000 shared Treg TCRbeta sequences, under 40% were healthy-donor-only and around 8.6% patient-only. Patient Tconv cells held 30% to 35% of Treg sequences shared by healthy donors.

CD4+CD127+ cells were sorted as the conventional CD4 T cells. Unrelated healthy donors provided the controls. The repertoire was sequenced with immunoSEQ multiplex PCR; TCRdb's copy has only in-frame clones and lacks some. The table shows some 25,000 clones, with 96% occurring only once. The receptor was derived from a human donor in good health. Material for sequencing was CD4+CD127+ conventional T cells sorted from PBMCs.

As DNA, the CDR3 is TGTGCCATCAGCCCTCTCCAGGGACAGCTGGACTATGGCTACACCTTC. Its translation is CAISPLQGQLDYGYTF. The rearrangement links TRBV10-3 to TRBJ1-2; TRBD1 agrees at 7 bases. Germline V gene data show CDR1 as ENHRY and CDR2 as SYGVKD. The V gene end was trimmed by 6 bases and the J gene end by 3 bases; junction bases not matched to a gene: 13. The CDR3 loop spans 16 amino acids.